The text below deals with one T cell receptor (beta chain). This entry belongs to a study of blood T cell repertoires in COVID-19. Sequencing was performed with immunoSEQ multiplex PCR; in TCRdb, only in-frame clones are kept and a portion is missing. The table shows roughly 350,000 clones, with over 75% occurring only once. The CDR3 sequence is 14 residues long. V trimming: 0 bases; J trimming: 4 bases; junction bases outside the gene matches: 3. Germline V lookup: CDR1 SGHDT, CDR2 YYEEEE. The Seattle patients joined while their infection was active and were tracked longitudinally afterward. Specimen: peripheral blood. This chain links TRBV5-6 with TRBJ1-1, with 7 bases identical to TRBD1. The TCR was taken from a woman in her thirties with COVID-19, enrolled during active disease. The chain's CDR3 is CASSLEQGSTEAFF. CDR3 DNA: TGTGCCAGCAGCTTGGAACAGGGGAGCACTGAAGCTTTCTTT.